This T cell receptor beta chain stems from a study of CD8 T cells in Susac syndrome. Reverse transcription of about 0.45 to 1 ug RNA was carried out with random hexamers. MiXCR, applied by TCRdb to the immunoSEQ multiplex PCR reads, yields one record per CDR3 protein. The repertoire has tens of thousands of distinct CDR3 sequences, 94% of them found once; the top ten carry about 0.3%. This CDR3 has 15 amino acids. Germline assignment: CDR1 SGDLS and CDR2 YYNGEE. The ends were cut back, 0 bases at V and 0 bases at J, with 9 bases in the middle. This chain uses TRBV9 with TRBJ1-2; D unresolved. Sequencing was carried out using CD8+ T cells from PBMCs. This TCR came from a human donor in good health. In nucleotides, the CDR3 is TGTGCCAGCAGCGTAGTTGGAGTACCTAACTATGGCTACACCTTC. This translates into CASSVVGVPNYGYTF.